This T cell receptor (beta chain) was identified in a study of T-cell memory formation after mild COVID-19. The wider study: TCR clusters largely stayed donor specific.

The germline V gene has CDR1 SGHAT and CDR2 FQNNGV. Trimming took off 0 bases at V and 1 base at J, with 5 bases between the two ends. The CDR3 loop spans 14 amino acids. This clonotype appeared a few times. What it binds is not known. Findings and caveats of the study: Contracting CD4+ clones sat mainly in CM and EM; CD8+ in EMRA.

Researchers used 5'RACE with constant-segment primers to make TCR alpha and TCR beta cDNA libraries that carry sample barcodes and UMIs. TCRdb reprocessed the 5' RACE reads with MiXCR, giving one entry per CDR3 protein. The sample has fewer than 600,000 distinct CDR3 sequences, about a fifth seen once. The J gene is TRBJ2-3, the V gene TRBV11-2, with D unresolved. The sequence derives from an adult woman who had mild COVID-19 (a few samples of this study predate the infection). Cell type and time point are not known. Material for sequencing was PBMCs or a T cell subset sorted from them (not recorded which). CDR3 sequence (DNA): TGTGCCAGCAGCTTAGATCATGGCACAGATACGCAGTATTTT. Translating it yields CASSLDHGTDTQYF.